Listed below are T cell receptor beta chains from one sample, sequenced in a study of CD8+CD57+ T cells in acquired aplastic anemia. TCRdb reprocessed the reads via MiXCR and lists one record per CDR3 protein. The sample yields hundreds of thousands of distinct CDR3 sequences, around half seen once. The material sequenced was sorted CD4+, CD8+, or CD8+CD57+ T cells (not recorded which) from PBMCs. All receptors come from a human donor with aplastic anemia. Both conserved end residues are part of each CDR3. A D gene is named only where the DNA matches it firmly.

15	NA	TRBV4-1	CASSQEGGGTYEQYF
14	NA	TRBV29-1	CSAVGGKRNTEAFF
16	TRBD1	TRBV15	CATSKTSGTGPYEQYF
13	NA	TRBV29-1	CSVEAGRGTEAFF
15	TRBD2	TRBV24-1	CATSVGGSSYNEQFF
12	NA	TRBV10-3	CAIGREGYGYTF
14	NA	TRBV7-2	CASSLVYYYYEQYF
16	NA	TRBV25-1	CACSARGTGDYYEQYF
13	TRBD1	TRBV4-3	CAARDSENYGYTF
16	NA	TRBV20-1	CSARVGAFLAADTQYF